Sequencing of this T cell receptor beta chain was carried out in a study of cytomegalovirus exposure and HLA in healthy donors. 60 Vbeta and 13 Jbeta primers were used in PCR. Here immunoSEQ multiplex PCR was the method, and the copy in TCRdb shows in-frame clones only, minus some. The repertoire includes some 170,000 clones, 77% of them detected once, and approximately 3.7% sits in the top ten. This CDR3 contains 14 residues. The ends were cut back, 3 bases at V and 7 bases at J, with 16 bases in the middle. CDR1 and CDR2 from the germline V gene are SGHDT and YYEEEE. The material sequenced was PBMCs. The source is a man aged 25 to 45 in good health and CMV-seropositive. The chain recombines TRBV5-6 with TRBJ1-2; D gene unclear. The CDR3 DNA follows: TGTGCCAGCAGCTCGGAAACGGGGTATTCTGGCTACACCTTC. The encoded protein is CASSSETGYSGYTF. Full variable domain (rest looked up from reference TRBV5-6 and TRBJ1-2): DAGVTQSPTHLIKTRGQQVTLRCSPKSGHDTVSWYQQALGQGPQFIFQYYEEEERQRGNFPDRFSGHQFPNYSSELNVNALLLGDSALYLCASSSETGYSGYTFGSGTRLTVV.